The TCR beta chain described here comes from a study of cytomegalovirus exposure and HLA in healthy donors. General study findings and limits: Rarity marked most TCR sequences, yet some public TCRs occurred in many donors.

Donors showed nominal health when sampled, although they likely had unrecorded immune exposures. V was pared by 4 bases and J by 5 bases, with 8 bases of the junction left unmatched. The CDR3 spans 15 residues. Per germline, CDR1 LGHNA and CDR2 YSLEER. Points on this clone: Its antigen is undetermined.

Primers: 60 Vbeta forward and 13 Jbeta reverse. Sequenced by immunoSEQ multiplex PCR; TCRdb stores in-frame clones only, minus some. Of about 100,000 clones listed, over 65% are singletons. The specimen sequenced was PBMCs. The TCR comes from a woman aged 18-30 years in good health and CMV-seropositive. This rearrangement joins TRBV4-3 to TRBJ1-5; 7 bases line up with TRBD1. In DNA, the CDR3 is TGCGCCAGCAGCCCGGAACAGGGGTGGGATCAGCCCCAGCATTTT. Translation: CASSPEQGWDQPQHF.